This T cell receptor beta chain was sequenced in a study of Siglec-9 on CD8 T cells in melanoma. Notes on the study in general: An effector memory CD8+ T-cell subset seemingly accumulating in melanoma was reportedly marked and regulated by Siglec-9.

The CDR3 sequence is 12 residues long. The V end lost 1 base, the J end lost 7 bases, and 7 bases lay between the germline ends. The germline V gene has CDR1 LNHDA and CDR2 SQIVND (reference sequence). Clones were read by immunoSEQ multiplex PCR, and TCRdb kept only the in-frame ones, dropping some. Among some 27,000 clones, 80% were seen once, and the ten largest hold roughly 6.3%. Remarks on this clone: Its matching antigen is unknown.

The material sequenced was Siglec-9- CD8+ T cells sorted from blood. The receptor was isolated from a human donor in good health. The chain links TRBV19 to TRBJ1-1; TRBD1 might be the D (5 bases). This CDR3 reads CASSIGGVEAFF. The DNA of the CDR3 is TGTGCCAGTAGTATAGGAGGGGTTGAAGCTTTCTTT.